The clone carrying this T cell receptor (beta chain) was seen many times. What it binds is not known. These data originate in a study of T cells in Graves' hyperthyroidism and ophthalmopathy. Study-wide background: Blood was drawn when the patient was first diagnosed and still untreated. Findings and caveats of the study: Most thyroid-expanded clonotypes above 0.001 were also found in blood. The model's output predicted ophthalmopathy at a median of 6.5 months prior to onset.

Fresh 10 ml peripheral blood yielded PBMCs. This CDR3 has 16 residues. CDR1 is SNHLY, CDR2 FYNNEI, per germline. V was clipped by 2 bases and J by 0 bases; unmatched bases: 6. RNA transcripts were the template for amplifying TCR beta CDR3 regions. First-round RT-PCR of the TCR CDR3 relied on the HTBI primer set. Via MiXCR, TCRdb re-called the multiplex PCR reads, giving one row per CDR3 protein. This repertoire shows more than 500,000 distinct CDR3 sequences, around 16% found once; its top ten account for roughly 29%. The source of this sequence is a woman aged 30 to 39 with Graves' ophthalmopathy. The sample taken for sequencing was blood. This sequence joins TRBV2 and TRBJ1-1, with TRBD1 identical over 7 bases. Here the CDR3 DNA reads TGTGCCAGCAGTGAAAGGACAGGAGTCGTGAACACTGAAGCTTTCTTT. This codes for CASSERTGVVNTEAFF.